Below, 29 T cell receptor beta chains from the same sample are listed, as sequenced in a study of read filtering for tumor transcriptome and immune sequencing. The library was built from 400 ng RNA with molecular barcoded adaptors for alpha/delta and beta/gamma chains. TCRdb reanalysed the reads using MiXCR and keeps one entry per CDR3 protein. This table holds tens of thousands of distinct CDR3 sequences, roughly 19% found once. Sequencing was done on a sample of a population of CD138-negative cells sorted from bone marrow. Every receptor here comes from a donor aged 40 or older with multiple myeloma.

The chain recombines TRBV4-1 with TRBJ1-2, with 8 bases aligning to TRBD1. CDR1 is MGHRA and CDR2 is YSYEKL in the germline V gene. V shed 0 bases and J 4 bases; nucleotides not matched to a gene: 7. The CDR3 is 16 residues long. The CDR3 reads CASSQDGAGGLYGYTF. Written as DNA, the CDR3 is TGCGCCAGCAGCCAAGATGGGGCAGGGGGCCTCTATGGCTACACCTTC.

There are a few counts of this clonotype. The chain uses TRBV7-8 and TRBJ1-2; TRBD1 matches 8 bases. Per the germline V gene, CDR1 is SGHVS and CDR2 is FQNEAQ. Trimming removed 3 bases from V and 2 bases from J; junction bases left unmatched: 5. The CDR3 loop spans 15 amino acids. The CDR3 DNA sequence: TGTGCCAGCAGCTTTGGGACAGGCGAAAACTATGGCTACACCTTC. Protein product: CASSFGTGENYGYTF.

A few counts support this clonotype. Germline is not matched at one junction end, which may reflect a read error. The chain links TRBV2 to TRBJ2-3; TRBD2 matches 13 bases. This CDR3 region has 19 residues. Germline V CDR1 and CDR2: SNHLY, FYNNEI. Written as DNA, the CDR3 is TGTGCCTGCAGTGGCCGACTAGCGGGAGGAGGGCCCGGCACAGATACGCAGTATTTT. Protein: CACSGRLAGGGPGTDTQYF.

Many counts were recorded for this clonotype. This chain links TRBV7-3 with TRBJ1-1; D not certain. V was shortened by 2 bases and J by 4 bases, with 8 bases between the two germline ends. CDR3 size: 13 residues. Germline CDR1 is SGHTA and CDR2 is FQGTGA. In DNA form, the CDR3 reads TGTGCCAGCAGCTTATACGAACGCACTGAAGCTTTCTTT. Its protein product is CASSLYERTEAFF. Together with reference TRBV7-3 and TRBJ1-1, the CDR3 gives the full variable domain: GAGVSQTPSNKVTEKGKYVELRCDPISGHTALYWYRQSLGQGPEFLIYFQGTGAADDSGLPNDRFFAVRPEGSVSTLKIQRTERGDSAVYLCASSLYERTEAFFGQGTRLTVV.

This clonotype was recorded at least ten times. The CDR3 sequence: CASSLNSGRATYNEQFF. The CDR3 bases are TGTGCCAGCAGTTTAAACAGCGGGAGGGCCACGTACAATGAGCAGTTCTTC. The chain recombines TRBV27 with TRBJ2-1; 10 nucleotides match TRBD2. V dropped 2 bases and J dropped 4; count of bases not matched to a gene: 8. Germline lookup yields CDR1 MNHEY and CDR2 SMNVEV (reference sequence). The length of the CDR3 is 17 residues.

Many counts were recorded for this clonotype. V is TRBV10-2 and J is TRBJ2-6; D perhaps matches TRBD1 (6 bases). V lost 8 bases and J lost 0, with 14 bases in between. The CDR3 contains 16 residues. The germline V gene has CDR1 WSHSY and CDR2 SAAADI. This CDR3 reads CASAPGQLSGANVLTF. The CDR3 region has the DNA TGCGCCAGCGCCCCCGGACAGCTCTCTGGGGCCAACGTCCTGACTTTC.

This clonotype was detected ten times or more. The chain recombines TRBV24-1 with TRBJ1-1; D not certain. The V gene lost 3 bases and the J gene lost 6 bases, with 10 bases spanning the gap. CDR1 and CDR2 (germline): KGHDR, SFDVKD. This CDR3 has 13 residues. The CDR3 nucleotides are TGTGCCACCAGTGATCCCCGGGGATCTGAAGCTTTCTTT. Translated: CATSDPRGSEAFF.

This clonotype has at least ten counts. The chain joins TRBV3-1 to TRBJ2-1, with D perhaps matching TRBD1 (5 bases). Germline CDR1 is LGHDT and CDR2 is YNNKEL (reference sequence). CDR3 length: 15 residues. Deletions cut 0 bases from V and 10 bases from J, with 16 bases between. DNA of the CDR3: TGTGCCAGCAGCCAAGATGTCGCCAGGGTTGGAGAGCAGTTCTTC. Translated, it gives CASSQDVARVGEQFF.

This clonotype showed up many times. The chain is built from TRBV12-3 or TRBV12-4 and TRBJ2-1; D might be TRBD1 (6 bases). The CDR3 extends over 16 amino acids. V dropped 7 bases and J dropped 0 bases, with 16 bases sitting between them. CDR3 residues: CASNFGGISSYNEQFF. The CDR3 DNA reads TGTGCCAGCAATTTTGGGGGCATCTCCTCCTACAATGAGCAGTTCTTC.

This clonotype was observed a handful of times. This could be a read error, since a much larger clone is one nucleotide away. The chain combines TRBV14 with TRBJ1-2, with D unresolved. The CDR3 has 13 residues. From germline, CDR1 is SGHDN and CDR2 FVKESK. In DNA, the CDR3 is TGTGCCAGCGGCCAATCCAGGAACTATGGCTACACCTTC. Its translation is CASGQSRNYGYTF. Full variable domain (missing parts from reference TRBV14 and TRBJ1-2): EAGVTQFPSHSVIEKGQTVTLRCDPISGHDNLYWYRRVMGKEIKFLLHFVKESKQDESGMPNNRFLAERTGGTYSTLKVQPAELEDSGVYFCASGQSRNYGYTFGSGTRLTVV.

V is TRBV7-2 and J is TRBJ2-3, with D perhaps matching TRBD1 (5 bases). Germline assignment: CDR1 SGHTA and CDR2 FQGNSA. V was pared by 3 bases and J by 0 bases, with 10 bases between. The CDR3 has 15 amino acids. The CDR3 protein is CASSFGRVSTDTQYF. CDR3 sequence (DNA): TGTGCCAGCAGCTTTGGCAGGGTTAGCACAGATACGCAGTATTTT.

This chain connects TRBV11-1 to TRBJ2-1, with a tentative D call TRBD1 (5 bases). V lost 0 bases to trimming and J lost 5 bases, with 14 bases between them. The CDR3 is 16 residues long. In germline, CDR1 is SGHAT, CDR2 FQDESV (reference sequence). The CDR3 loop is CASSLAHRSWDNEQFF. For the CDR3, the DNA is TGTGCCAGCAGCTTAGCGCACAGGTCTTGGGACAATGAGCAGTTCTTC.

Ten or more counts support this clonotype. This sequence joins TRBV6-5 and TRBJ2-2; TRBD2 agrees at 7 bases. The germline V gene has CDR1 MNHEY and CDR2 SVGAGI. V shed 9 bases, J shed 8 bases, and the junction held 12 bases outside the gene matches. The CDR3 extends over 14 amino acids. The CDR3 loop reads CASRKRENRGELFF. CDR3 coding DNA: TGTGCCAGTAGAAAGCGGGAAAATAGGGGGGAGCTGTTTTTT.

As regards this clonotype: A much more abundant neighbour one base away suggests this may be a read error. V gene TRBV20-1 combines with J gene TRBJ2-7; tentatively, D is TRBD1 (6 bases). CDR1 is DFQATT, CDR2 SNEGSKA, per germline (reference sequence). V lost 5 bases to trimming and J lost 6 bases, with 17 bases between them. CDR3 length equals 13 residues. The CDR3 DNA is TGCAGTGCTCCTCGGCACAGGGCGCTCGAGCAGTACTTC. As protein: CSAPRHRALEQYF.

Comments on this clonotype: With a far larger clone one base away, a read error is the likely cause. DNA of the CDR3: TGCGCCAGCTTGTTGGGCCCAGACAATGAGCAGTTCTTC. Encoded protein: CASLLGPDNEQFF. This chain connects TRBV4-2 to TRBJ2-1; D is undetermined. Per germline, CDR1 LGHNA and CDR2 YNFKEQ. The CDR3 extends over 13 amino acids.

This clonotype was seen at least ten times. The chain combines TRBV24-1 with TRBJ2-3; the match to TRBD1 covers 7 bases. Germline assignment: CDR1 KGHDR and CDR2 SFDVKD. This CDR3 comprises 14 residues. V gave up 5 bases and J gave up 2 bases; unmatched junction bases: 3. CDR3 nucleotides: TGTGCCACCAGTGGGGACAGCAACACAGATACGCAGTATTTT. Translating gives CATSGDSNTDTQYF.

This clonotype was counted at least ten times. CDR3 in DNA: TGTGCCACCAGTGACGGGACTTCTCTAGCCAAAAACATTCAGTACTTC. Residues: CATSDGTSLAKNIQYF. This chain joins TRBV24-1 and TRBJ2-4; D possibly corresponds to TRBD2 (6 bases). The CDR3 covers 16 residues. Germline V CDR1 and CDR2: KGHDR, SFDVKD. V shed 4 bases and J shed 0 bases, with 12 bases lying between them.

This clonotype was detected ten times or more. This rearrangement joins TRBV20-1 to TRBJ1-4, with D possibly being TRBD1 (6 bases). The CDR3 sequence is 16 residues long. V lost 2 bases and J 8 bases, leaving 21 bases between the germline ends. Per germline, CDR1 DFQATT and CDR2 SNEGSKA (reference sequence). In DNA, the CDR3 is TGCAGTGCTAGATTAACAGGGACCGGAATTCGAGAAAAACTGTTTTTT. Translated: CSARLTGTGIREKLFF.

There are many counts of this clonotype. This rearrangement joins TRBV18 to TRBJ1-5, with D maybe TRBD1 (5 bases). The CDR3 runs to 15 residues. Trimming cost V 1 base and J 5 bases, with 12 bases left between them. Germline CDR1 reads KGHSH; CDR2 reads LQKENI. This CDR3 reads CASSPRAREDQPQHF. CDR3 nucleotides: TGTGCCAGCTCACCACGGGCCAGGGAAGATCAGCCCCAGCATTTT. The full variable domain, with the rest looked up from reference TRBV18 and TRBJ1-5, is NAGVMQNPRHLVRRRGQEARLRCSPMKGHSHVYWYRQLPEEGLKFMVYLQKENIIDESGMPKERFSAEFPKEGPSILRIQQVVRGDSAAYFCASSPRAREDQPQHFGDGTRLSIL.

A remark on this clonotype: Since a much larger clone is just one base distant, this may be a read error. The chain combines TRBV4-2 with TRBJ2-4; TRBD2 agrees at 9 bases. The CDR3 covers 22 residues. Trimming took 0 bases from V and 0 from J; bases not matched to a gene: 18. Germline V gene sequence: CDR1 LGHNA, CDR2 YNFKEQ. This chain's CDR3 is CASSQERSSQGLAPGAKNIQYF. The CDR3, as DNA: TGTGCCAGCAGCCAAGAAAGGTCGAGTCAGGGACTAGCACCAGGAGCCAAAAACATTCAGTACTTC.

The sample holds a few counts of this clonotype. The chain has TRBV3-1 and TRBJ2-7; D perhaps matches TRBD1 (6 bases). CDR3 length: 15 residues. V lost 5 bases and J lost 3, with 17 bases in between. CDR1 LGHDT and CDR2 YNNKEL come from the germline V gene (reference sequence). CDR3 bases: TGTGCCAGCAGCAAGGGGTCGACAGGAGACTACGAGCAGTACTTC. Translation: CASSKGSTGDYEQYF.

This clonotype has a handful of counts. CDR3 coding DNA: TGTGCCAGCAGCCACCTTGGGGGGAATTCACCCCTCCACTTT. Its protein product is CASSHLGGNSPLHF. The chain links TRBV3-1 to TRBJ1-6, with D maybe TRBD1 (5 bases). CDR3 size: 14 residues. The V and J ends lost 3 bases and 7 bases respectively, with 10 bases between them. Germline values: CDR1 LGHDT, CDR2 YNNKEL (reference sequence).

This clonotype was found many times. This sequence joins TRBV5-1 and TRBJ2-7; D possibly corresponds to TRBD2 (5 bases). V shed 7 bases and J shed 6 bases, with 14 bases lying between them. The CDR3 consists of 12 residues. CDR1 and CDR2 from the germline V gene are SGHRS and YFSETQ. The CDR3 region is CASGYIGGEQYF. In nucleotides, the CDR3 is TGCGCCAGCGGGTACATCGGAGGCGAGCAGTACTTC.

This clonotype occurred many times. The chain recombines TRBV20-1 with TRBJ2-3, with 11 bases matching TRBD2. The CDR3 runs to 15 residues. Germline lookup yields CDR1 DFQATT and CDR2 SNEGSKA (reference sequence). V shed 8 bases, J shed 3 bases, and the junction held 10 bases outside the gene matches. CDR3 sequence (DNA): TGCAGTTCAATAGCGGGAGGGAGAGGGACAGATACGCAGTATTTT. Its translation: CSSIAGGRGTDTQYF.

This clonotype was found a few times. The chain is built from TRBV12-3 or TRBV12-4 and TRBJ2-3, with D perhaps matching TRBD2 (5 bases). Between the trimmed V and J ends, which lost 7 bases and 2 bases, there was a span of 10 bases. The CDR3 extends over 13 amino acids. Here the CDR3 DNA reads TGTGCCAGCAACCGGCGGGCCACAGATACGCAGTATTTT. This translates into CASNRRATDTQYF.

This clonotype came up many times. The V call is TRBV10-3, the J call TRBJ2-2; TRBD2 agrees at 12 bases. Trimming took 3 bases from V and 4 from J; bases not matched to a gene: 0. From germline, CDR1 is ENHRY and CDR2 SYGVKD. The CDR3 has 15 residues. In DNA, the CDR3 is TGTGCCATCAGTGAACTAGCGGGAGGCACCGGGGAGCTGTTTTTT. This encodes CAISELAGGTGELFF.

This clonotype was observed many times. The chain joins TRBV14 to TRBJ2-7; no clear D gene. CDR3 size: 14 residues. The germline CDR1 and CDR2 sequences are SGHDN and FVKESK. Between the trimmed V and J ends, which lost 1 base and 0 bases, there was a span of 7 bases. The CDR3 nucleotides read TGTGCCAGCAGCCAAGGTAGGAGCTCCTACGAGCAGTACTTC. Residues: CASSQGRSSYEQYF.

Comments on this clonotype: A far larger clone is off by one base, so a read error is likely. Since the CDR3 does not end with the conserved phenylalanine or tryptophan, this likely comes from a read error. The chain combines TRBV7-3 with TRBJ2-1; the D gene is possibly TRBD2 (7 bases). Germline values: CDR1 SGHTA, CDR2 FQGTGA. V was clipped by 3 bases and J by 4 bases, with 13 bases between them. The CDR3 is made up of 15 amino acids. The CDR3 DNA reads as TGTGCCAGCAGCTTCGGGGGGCCGGAATACAATGAGCAGTTCTCC. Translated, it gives CASSFGGPEYNEQFS.

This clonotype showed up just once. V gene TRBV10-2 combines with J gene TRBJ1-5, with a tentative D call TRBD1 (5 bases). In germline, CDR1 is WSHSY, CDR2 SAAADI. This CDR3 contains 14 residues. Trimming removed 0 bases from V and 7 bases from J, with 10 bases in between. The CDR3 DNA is TGCGCCAGCAGTGAGTCGGGGGGTGGACAGCCCCAGCATTTT. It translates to CASSESGGGQPQHF.